Detailed here is one T cell receptor beta chain. This sample was included in a study of early stage breast cancer tumors. The V end was cut by 0 bases, the J end by 3 bases, with 8 bases between. The CDR3 is made up of 14 amino acids. Germline V lookup: CDR1 SGHRS, CDR2 YFSETQ. Repertoires were generated with immunoSEQ multiplex PCR, while TCRdb's copy carries only in-frame clones and drops some. Of over 8,500 clones in the sample, about 79% are singletons; the top ten hold 8.8%. The chain combines TRBV5-1 with TRBJ2-3; weak D call: TRBD2 (5 bases). The sample comprised normal breast tissue next to the tumor. This TCR came from a middle-aged person with breast cancer. The CDR3 nucleotides read TGCGCCAGCAGCTTGGAACTAGATACAGATACGCAGTATTTT. It yields the protein CASSLELDTDTQYF.